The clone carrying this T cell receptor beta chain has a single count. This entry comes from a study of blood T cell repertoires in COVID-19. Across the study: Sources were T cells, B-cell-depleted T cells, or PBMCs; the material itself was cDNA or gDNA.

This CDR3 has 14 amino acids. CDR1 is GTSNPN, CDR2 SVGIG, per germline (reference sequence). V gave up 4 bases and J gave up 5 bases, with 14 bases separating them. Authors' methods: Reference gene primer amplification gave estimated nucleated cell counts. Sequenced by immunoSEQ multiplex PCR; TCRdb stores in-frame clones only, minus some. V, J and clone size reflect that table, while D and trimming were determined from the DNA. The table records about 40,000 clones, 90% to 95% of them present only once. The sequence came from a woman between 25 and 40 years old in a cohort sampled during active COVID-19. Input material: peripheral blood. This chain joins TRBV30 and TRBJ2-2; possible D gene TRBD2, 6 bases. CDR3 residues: CAWKLGGPTGELFF. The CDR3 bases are TGTGCCTGGAAGCTGGGGGGACCGACCGGGGAGCTGTTTTTT. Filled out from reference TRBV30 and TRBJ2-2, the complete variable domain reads SQTIHQWPATLVQPVGSPLSLECTVEGTSNPNLYWYRQAAGRGLQLLFYSVGIGQISSEVPQNLSASRPQDRQFILSSKKLLLSDSGFYLCAWKLGGPTGELFFGEGSRLTVL.